This TCR beta chain was identified during a study of T cell repertoires in aging, cancer and after chemotherapy. Peripheral blood genomic DNA, not sorted cells or RNA, was the template. V shed 6 bases and J 8 bases; nucleotides not matched to a gene: 8. Germline assignment: CDR1 MRHNA and CDR2 SNTAGT. CDR3 length equals 14 residues. Rearranged V-D-J TRB sequences were amplified with a mixed TRB-A/B primer pool. MiXCR, run by TCRdb on the multiplex PCR reads, gives a single entry per CDR3 protein. This sample has about 800 distinct CDR3 sequences, with about a fifth found just once. In its sample, this clonotype ranks as large.

The TCR sequence derives from a human donor with a blood cancer. Sequencing was performed on blood. This chain joins TRBV6-4 and TRBJ2-1; 9 nucleotides match TRBD2. The CDR3 reads CASSPGTSSHEQFF. The DNA for the CDR3 is TGTGCCAGCAGCCCCGGGACTAGCTCCCATGAGCAGTTCTTC.